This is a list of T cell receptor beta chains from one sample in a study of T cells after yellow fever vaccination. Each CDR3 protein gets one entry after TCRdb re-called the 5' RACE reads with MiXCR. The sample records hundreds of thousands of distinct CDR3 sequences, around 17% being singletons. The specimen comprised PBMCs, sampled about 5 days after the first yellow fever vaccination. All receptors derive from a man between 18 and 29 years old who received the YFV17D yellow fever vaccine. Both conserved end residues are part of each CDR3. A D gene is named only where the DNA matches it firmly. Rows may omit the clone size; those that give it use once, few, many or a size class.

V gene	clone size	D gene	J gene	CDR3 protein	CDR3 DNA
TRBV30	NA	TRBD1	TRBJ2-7	CAWSPGGDEQYF	TGTGCCTGGAGCCCAGGGGGCGACGAGCAGTACTTC
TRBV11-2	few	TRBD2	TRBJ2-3	CASSFSRTSGGSDTQYF	TGTGCCAGCAGCTTTTCCCGGACTAGCGGGGGATCAGATACGCAGTATTTT
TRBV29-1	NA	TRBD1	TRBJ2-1	CSDAKGQGSEQFF	TGCAGCGATGCGAAGGGACAGGGAAGTGAGCAGTTCTTC
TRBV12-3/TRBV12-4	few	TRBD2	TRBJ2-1	CASSPGRGGAINEQFF	TGTGCCAGCAGCCCCGGGAGGGGGGGGGCTATCAATGAGCAGTTCTTC
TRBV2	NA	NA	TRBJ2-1	CAMRPRVPYNEQFF	TGTGCCATGAGACCCAGGGTCCCCTACAATGAGCAGTTCTTC
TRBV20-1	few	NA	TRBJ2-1	CSVQLGRRYNEQFF	TGCAGTGTCCAACTAGGACGTAGATACAATGAGCAGTTCTTC
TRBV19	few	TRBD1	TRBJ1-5	CASRRQGQGQPQHF	TGTGCCAGTAGAAGACAGGGTCAGGGTCAGCCCCAGCATTTT
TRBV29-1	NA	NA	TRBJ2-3	CSVEWRGGTDTQYF	TGCAGCGTTGAGTGGCGGGGAGGCACAGATACGCAGTATTTT
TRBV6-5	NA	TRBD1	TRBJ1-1	CASSLGGDSLQAFF	TGTGCCAGCAGTTTAGGAGGGGACAGCTTACAAGCTTTCTTT
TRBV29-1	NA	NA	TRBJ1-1	CSVELRLMNTEAFF	TGCAGCGTTGAATTGAGACTCATGAACACTGAAGCTTTCTTT
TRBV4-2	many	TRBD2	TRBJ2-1	CASSQEGSGGRYEQFF	TGTGCCAGCAGCCAAGAGGGTAGCGGGGGGCGGTATGAGCAGTTCTTC
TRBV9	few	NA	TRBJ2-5	CASSVGGLEETQYF	TGTGCCAGCAGCGTAGGAGGGCTTGAAGAGACCCAGTACTTC